The 9 T cell receptor beta chains presented below share a single source sample, sequenced in a study of blood T cell repertoires in COVID-19. Sequencing was performed with immunoSEQ multiplex PCR; in TCRdb, only in-frame clones are kept and a portion is missing. The repertoire consists of roughly 100,000 clones, with about nine tenths occurring once and the leading ten covering 17%. The sequencing input was peripheral blood. The source of these receptors is a man aged 45-65 years with acute or convalescent COVID-19.

This rearrangement joins TRBV18 to TRBJ1-1, with D uncertain. The CDR3 contains 13 residues. Germline CDR1 KGHSH, CDR2 LQKENI. The V gene lost 4 bases and the J gene lost 2 bases, with 8 bases spanning the gap. CDR3 DNA: TGTGCCAGCTCACTTGGGAGCAACACTGAAGCTTTCTTT. This sequence encodes CASSLGSNTEAFF.

The chain links TRBV7-3 to TRBJ2-2; tentatively, D is TRBD2 (6 bases). V was cut by 5 bases and J by 7 bases, with 17 bases left in between. Germline-derived CDR1 and CDR2 are SGHTA and FQGTGA. The CDR3 runs to 15 residues. CDR3 nucleotides: TGTGCCAGCAGCCGGGCCGGGACCGGGGGCGGGGAGCTGTTTTTT. Residues: CASSRAGTGGGELFF.

The rearrangement joins TRBV7-7 to TRBJ2-1, with 7 positions matching TRBD1. Germline CDR1 and CDR2: SSHAT and FNYEAQ (reference sequence). This CDR3 contains 19 residues. After removal of 5 bases from V and 0 bases from J, the junction contained 16 bases not matched to a gene. CDR3 amino acids: CASSRLGTASTLSYNEQFF. CDR3 nucleotide sequence: TGTGCCAGCAGCCGGCTCGGGACAGCGAGTACCCTCTCCTACAATGAGCAGTTCTTC. The whole variable domain, remainder taken from reference TRBV7-7 and TRBJ2-1, is GAGVSQSPRYKVTKRGQDVTLRCDPISSHATLYWYQQALGQGPEFLTYFNYEAQPDKSGLPSDRFSAERPEGSISTLTIQRTEQRDSAMYRCASSRLGTASTLSYNEQFFGPGTRLTVL.

This CDR3 reads CASSPTTERNTIYF. CDR3 in DNA: TGTGCCAGCTCACCAACGACAGAGCGAAACACCATATATTTT. The chain combines TRBV18 with TRBJ1-3, with a possible D match to TRBD1 (5 bases). The V end lost 2 bases, the J end lost 5 bases, and 10 bases lay between the germline ends. Germline values: CDR1 KGHSH, CDR2 LQKENI. The CDR3 sequence is 14 residues long.

The chain links TRBV4-3 to TRBJ1-5; TRBD1 agrees at 9 bases. The CDR3 has 14 residues. CDR1 and CDR2 from the germline V gene are LGHNA and YSLEER. The junction had 4 bases not matched to a gene; V was cut back by 4 bases and J by 6 bases. CDR3 in DNA: TGCGCCAGCAGCCGGGACAGGGTTGTTCAGCCCCAGCATTTT. Translation gives CASSRDRVVQPQHF.

The CDR3: CASSLRGLGKNIQYF. As DNA, the CDR3 is TGTGCCAGCAGCTTAAGAGGGCTAGGTAAAAACATTCAGTACTTC. V gene TRBV11-3 combines with J gene TRBJ2-4; the D gene is possibly TRBD2 (5 bases). Germline CDR1 SGHNT, CDR2 YENEEA. The CDR3 length is 15 residues. Trimming left V 2 bases short and J 4 bases short, with 12 bases between.

This chain joins TRBV7-2 and TRBJ1-4, with 10 bases aligning to TRBD1. The V segment lost 4 bases and the J segment 3 bases; nucleotides outside the gene matches: 5. From germline, CDR1 is SGHTA and CDR2 FQGNSA. This CDR3 contains 16 residues. The CDR3 DNA is TGTGCCAGCAGCTCTCGGACAGGGGGGTCTAATGAAAAACTGTTTTTT. As protein: CASSSRTGGSNEKLFF.

This sequence joins TRBV19 and TRBJ1-2; 7 bases line up with TRBD1. Germline values: CDR1 LNHDA, CDR2 SQIVND (reference sequence). CDR3 length: 14 residues. V lost 3 bases to trimming and J lost 7 bases; unmatched junction nucleotides: 8. CDR3 loop: CASSMEGTVGGYTF. As DNA, the CDR3 is TGTGCCAGTAGTATGGAGGGGACAGTCGGTGGCTACACCTTC.

V and J are TRBV27 and TRBJ2-3; D possibly corresponds to TRBD1 (6 bases). The CDR3 extends over 16 amino acids. The V and J ends lost 3 bases and 1 base respectively, with 14 bases between them. In germline, CDR1 is MNHEY, CDR2 SMNVEV (reference sequence). This chain's CDR3 is CASSLVGAWGTDTQYF. CDR3 bases: TGTGCCAGCAGTTTGGTGGGGGCTTGGGGCACAGATACGCAGTATTTT.